This T cell receptor (beta chain) was profiled in a study of OX40 agonist ivuxolimab in advanced cancers. General observations from the study: The expanded peripheral T cells' antigen specificity was not determined. The mean number of expanded clones was higher in CD8+ T cells than in CD4+.

From germline, CDR1 is MDHEN and CDR2 SYDVKM. The CDR3 contains 15 residues. V dropped 8 bases and J dropped 2; count of bases not matched to a gene: 8. In regard to this clone: Its matching antigen is unknown.

Here immunoSEQ multiplex PCR was the method, and the copy in TCRdb shows in-frame clones only, minus some. The table lists tens of thousands of clones, more than 75% of them singletons. The source material was CD4+ or CD8+ T cells sorted from blood, sampled in a trial of the OX40 agonist ivuxolimab. The rearrangement uses TRBV28 and TRBJ2-3; TRBD1 aligns across 9 bases. The source of this sequence is an adult with an advanced solid tumor such as melanoma, head and neck, liver or kidney cancer. In DNA form, the CDR3 reads TGTGCCAGCGGATTGGGACAGGGAGCCACAGATACGCAGTATTTT. It encodes CASGLGQGATDTQYF.